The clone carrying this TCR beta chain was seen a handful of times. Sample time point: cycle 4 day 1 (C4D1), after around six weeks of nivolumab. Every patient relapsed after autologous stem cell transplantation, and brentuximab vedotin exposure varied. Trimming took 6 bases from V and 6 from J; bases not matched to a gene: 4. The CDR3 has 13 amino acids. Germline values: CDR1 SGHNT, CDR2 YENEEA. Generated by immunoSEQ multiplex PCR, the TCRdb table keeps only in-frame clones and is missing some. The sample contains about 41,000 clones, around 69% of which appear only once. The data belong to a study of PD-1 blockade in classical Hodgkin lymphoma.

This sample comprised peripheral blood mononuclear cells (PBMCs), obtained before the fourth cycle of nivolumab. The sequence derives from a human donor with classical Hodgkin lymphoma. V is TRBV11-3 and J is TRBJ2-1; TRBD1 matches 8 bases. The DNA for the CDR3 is TGTGCCAGCAGACCCACAGGGGGCAATGAGCAGTTCTTC. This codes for CASRPTGGNEQFF. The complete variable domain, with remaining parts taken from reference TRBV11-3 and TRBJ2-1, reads EAGVVQSPRYKIIEKKQPVAFWCNPISGHNTLYWYLQNLGQGPELLIRYENEEAVDDSQLPKDRFSAERLKGVDSTLKIQPAELGDSAVYLCASRPTGGNEQFFGPGTRLTVL.